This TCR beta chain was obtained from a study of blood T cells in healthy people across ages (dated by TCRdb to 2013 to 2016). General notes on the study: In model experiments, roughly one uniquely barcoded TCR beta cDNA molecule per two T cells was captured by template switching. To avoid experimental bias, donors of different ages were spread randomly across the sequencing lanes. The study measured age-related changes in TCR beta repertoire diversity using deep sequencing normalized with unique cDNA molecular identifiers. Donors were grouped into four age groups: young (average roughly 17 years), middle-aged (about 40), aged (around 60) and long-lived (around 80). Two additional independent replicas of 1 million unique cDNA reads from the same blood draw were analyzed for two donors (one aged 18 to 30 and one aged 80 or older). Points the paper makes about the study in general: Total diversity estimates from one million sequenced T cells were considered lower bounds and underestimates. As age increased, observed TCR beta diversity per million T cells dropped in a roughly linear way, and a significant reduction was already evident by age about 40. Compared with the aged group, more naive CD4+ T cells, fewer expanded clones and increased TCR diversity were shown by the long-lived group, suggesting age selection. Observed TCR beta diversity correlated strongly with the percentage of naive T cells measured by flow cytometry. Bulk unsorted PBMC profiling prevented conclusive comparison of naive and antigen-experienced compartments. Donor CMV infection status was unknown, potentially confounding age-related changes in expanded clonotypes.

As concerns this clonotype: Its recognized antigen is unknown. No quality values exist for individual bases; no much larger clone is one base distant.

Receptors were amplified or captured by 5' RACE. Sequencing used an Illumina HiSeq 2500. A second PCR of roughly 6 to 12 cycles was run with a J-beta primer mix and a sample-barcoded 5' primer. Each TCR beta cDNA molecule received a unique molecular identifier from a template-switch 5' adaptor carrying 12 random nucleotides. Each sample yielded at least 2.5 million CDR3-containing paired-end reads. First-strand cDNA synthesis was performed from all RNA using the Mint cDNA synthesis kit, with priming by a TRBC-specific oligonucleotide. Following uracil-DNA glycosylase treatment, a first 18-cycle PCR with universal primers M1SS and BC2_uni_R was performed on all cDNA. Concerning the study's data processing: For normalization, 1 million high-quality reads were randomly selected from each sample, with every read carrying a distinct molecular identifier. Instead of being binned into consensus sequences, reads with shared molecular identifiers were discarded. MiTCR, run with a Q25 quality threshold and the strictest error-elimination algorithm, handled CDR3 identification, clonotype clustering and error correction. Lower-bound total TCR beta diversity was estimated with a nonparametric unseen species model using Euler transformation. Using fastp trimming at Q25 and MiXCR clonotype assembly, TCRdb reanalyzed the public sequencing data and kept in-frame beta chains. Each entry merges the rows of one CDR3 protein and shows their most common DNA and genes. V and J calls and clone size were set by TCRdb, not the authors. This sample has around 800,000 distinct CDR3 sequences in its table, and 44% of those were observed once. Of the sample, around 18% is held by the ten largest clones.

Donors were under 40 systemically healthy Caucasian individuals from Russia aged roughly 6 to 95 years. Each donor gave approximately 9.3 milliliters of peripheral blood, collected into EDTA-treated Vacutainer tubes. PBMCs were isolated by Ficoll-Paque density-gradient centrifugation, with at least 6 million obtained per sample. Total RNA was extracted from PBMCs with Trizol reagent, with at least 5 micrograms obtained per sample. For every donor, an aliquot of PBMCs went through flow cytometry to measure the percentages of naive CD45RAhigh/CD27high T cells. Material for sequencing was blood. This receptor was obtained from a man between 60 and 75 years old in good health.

CDR3 protein: CASSPELGRETQYF. The DNA sequence reads TGTGCCAGCTCACCGGAGCTCGGTCGGGAGACCCAGTACTTC. The rearrangement joined TRBV18 to TRBJ2-4; the D gene cannot be resolved reliably. The J call is doubtful: the DNA matches TRBJ2-5 better. Inclusive of the bounding cysteine and phenylalanine, the CDR3 is 14 residues long. The read is trimmed to its CDR3 DNA, 42 bases read in frame from base 1. The CDR1 and CDR2 encoded by the germline V gene are KGHSH and LQKENI.